The rows below give T cell receptor beta chains drawn from one sample of a study of blood T cell repertoires in COVID-19. Method: immunoSEQ multiplex PCR; TCRdb's copy keeps in-frame clones and lacks some. The repertoire holds some 240,000 clones, with roughly 79% as singletons. Source material: peripheral blood. The receptors shown here come from an elderly woman with COVID-19, enrolled during active disease. CDR3s include the opening cysteine and the closing phenylalanine or tryptophan.

TRBJ2-3 17 TRBV24-1 CATSDLTSGRSTDTQYF
TRBJ1-1 15 TRBV6-5 CASSYSGGKITEAFF
TRBJ1-4 12 TRBV30 CAWSVGGEKLFF
TRBJ2-4 18 TRBV3-1/TRBV3-2 CASSQELSTYAAKNIQYF
TRBJ2-7 14 TRBV5-1 CASSLAGGPYEQYF
TRBJ2-7 16 TRBV7-9 CASSLASQRGAYEQYF
TRBJ2-3 14 TRBV4-3 CASSQGGATSSQYF
TRBJ2-5 15 TRBV5-1 CASSPGTSGGETQYF
TRBJ1-2 15 TRBV5-8 CASSFLRTGTHGYTF
TRBJ2-3 14 TRBV5-4 CASSLDPSTDTQYF
TRBJ1-5 14 TRBV7-2 CASSLAQVNQPQHF
TRBJ2-2 15 TRBV4-1 CASSWSGGNTGELFF
TRBJ2-5 13 TRBV7-3 CASSLGDRETQYF
TRBJ1-2 15 TRBV6-2/TRBV6-3 CASSTPGQGIYGYTF
TRBJ2-1 18 TRBV19 CASRSTSGRPGGYNEQFF
TRBJ1-5 14 TRBV5-6 CASSLEGHNQPQHF
TRBJ2-7 19 TRBV18 CASSPMKFPGQAISYEQYF
TRBJ2-1 16 TRBV4-1 CASSQEASGRIGEQFF
TRBJ1-1 13 TRBV10-2 CASRPTGSTEAFF
TRBJ1-2 14 TRBV6-5 CASRSNRATGGYTF
TRBJ2-2 14 TRBV6-4 CASKMGQNTGELFF
TRBJ2-7 16 TRBV2 CASSGFGTIQTYEQYF
TRBJ2-1 16 TRBV7-2 CASSFRGGGTYNEQFF
TRBJ2-4 15 TRBV19 CASSNYEGYKNIQYF
TRBJ1-5 13 TRBV30 CAWKGTGSQPQHF
TRBJ1-3 15 TRBV5-6 CASSLARGRGNTIYF
TRBJ1-1 12 TRBV25-1 CASRGDNTEAFF
TRBJ1-4 15 TRBV2 CASRIQGVLNEKLFF
TRBJ2-3 22 TRBV14 CASSQDFGTSGRACWGTDTQYF
TRBJ2-7 18 TRBV6-1 CASSERTSGSRLSYEQYF
TRBJ2-3 14 TRBV11-2 CASSSTGLTDTQYF
TRBJ1-2 15 TRBV19 CASSIQGRGNYGYTF
TRBJ2-2 15 TRBV25-1 CASRKDRANTGELFF
TRBJ2-2 15 TRBV19 CASSIPGQGAGELFF
TRBJ2-3 15 TRBV11-3 CASSLGGTGTDTQYF
TRBJ1-4 14 TRBV7-9 CASSLGPGSEKLFF
TRBJ1-1 16 TRBV7-2 CASSLLPRDLNTEAFF
TRBJ1-5 15 TRBV6-1 CASSEGGRSNQPQHF
TRBJ1-1 14 TRBV7-3 CASSLTSAGTEAFF
TRBJ1-4 15 TRBV28 CASSTGSAGEEKLFF
TRBJ2-3 17 TRBV5-4 CASSLGFGGGSTDTQYF
TRBJ1-2 12 TRBV5-6 CASSLAARGYTF
TRBJ2-1 16 TRBV6-6 CASSYFGLAGDNEQFF
TRBJ1-2 13 TRBV6-2/TRBV6-3 CASSYSGRYGYTF
TRBJ1-6 15 TRBV9 CASSVDPHTISPLHF
TRBJ2-7 13 TRBV7-2 CASSLEYTSEQYF
TRBJ2-3 15 TRBV5-4 CASSVPGLGGDTQYF